These 18 T cell receptor beta chains share one sample of origin, sequenced in a study of blood T cell repertoires in COVID-19. Repertoires were generated with immunoSEQ multiplex PCR, while TCRdb's copy carries only in-frame clones and drops some. The sample holds around 310,000 clones, roughly 86% seen once. The material sequenced was PBMCs or T cells enriched from blood (not recorded which). All receptors derive from a woman aged 25 to 45 who had recovered from COVID-19.

The V gene is TRBV6-5, the J gene TRBJ2-7; TRBD1 matches 9 bases. Germline lookup yields CDR1 MNHEY and CDR2 SVGAGI. This CDR3 has 13 residues. The junction had 2 bases not matched to a gene; V was cut back by 4 bases and J by 4 bases. CDR3 nucleotide sequence: TGTGCCAGCAGTTTTGACAGGGGGTACGAGCAGTACTTC. This encodes CASSFDRGYEQYF.

The chain uses TRBV5-1 and TRBJ2-7, with TRBD2 matching 7 bases. Germline values: CDR1 SGHRS, CDR2 YFSETQ. V dropped 4 bases and J dropped 4; count of bases not matched to a gene: 8. This CDR3 is 14 amino acids long. The CDR3 reads CASSDFAGEYEQYF. DNA of the CDR3: TGCGCCAGCAGCGATTTCGCGGGAGAGTACGAGCAGTACTTC.

The V call is TRBV29-1, the J call TRBJ1-2, with D unresolved. There are 13 residues in the CDR3. V lost 3 bases to trimming and J lost 2 bases, with 10 bases between them. CDR1 SQVTM and CDR2 ANQGSEA come from the germline V gene. CDR3 DNA sequence: TGCAGCGTTGAGTGGGCAGTAAACTATGGCTACACCTTC. Residues: CSVEWAVNYGYTF.

This chain connects TRBV2 to TRBJ1-5; D is unclear. Germline values: CDR1 SNHLY, CDR2 FYNNEI. Between the trimmed V and J ends, which lost 4 bases and 2 bases, there was a span of 15 bases. The CDR3 sequence is 16 residues long. This CDR3 reads CASSGERSWGNQPQHF. CDR3 DNA sequence: TGTGCCAGCAGTGGAGAGCGATCCTGGGGCAATCAGCCCCAGCATTTT. Full variable domain (missing parts from reference TRBV2 and TRBJ1-5): EPEVTQTPSHQVTQMGQEVILRCVPISNHLYFYWYRQILGQKVEFLVSFYNNEISEKSEIFDDQFSVERPDGSNFTLKIRSTKLEDSAMYFCASSGERSWGNQPQHFGDGTRLSIL.

Worth noting for this clone: Other DNA sequences in this specimen translate into the identical CDR3. The V gene is TRBV12-3 or TRBV12-4, the J gene TRBJ1-6, with a possible D match to TRBD1 (6 bases). This CDR3 comprises 13 residues. The germline V and J ends were trimmed by 5 bases and 14 bases, with 16 bases remaining between them. CDR3 residues: CASSQTDRGALHF. CDR3 nucleotide sequence: TGTGCCAGCAGTCAGACGGACAGAGGGGCCCTCCACTTT.

In DNA, the CDR3 is TGTGCCAGCAGCCAAAGGGGGCTCGGGAACACTGAAGCTTTCTTT. Amino acids: CASSQRGLGNTEAFF. The chain couples TRBV7-9 to TRBJ1-1; TRBD1 matches 7 bases. V trimming: 5 bases; J trimming: 1 base; junction bases outside the gene matches: 7. The CDR3 covers 15 residues. Germline-derived CDR1 and CDR2 are SEHNR and FQNEAQ (reference sequence).

The chain employs TRBV4-1 and TRBJ2-1; 7 bases are shared with TRBD1. CDR1 and CDR2 from the germline V gene are MGHRA and YSYEKL. Trimming cost V 3 bases and J 6 bases; bases outside gene matches: 5. This CDR3 is 14 amino acids long. The CDR3 sequence: CASSHLQGSNEQFF. As DNA, the CDR3 is TGCGCCAGCAGCCACCTACAGGGGAGCAATGAGCAGTTCTTC.

CDR3 protein: CASSASGTDLYGYTF. Written as DNA, the CDR3 is TGTGCCAGCAGCGCATCCGGGACAGATTTATATGGCTACACCTTC. The V and J genes are TRBV9 and TRBJ1-2, with 7 bases identical to TRBD1. The ends lost 3 bases at V and 5 bases at J; junction bases unmatched: 10. CDR3 length: 15 residues. Per the germline V gene, CDR1 is SGDLS and CDR2 is YYNGEE.

The DNA for the CDR3 is TGTGCCAGCAGTTGGTCCAGGCCCCTCTATAAAAACACTGAAGCTTTCTTT. It yields the protein CASSWSRPLYKNTEAFF. V and J are TRBV2 and TRBJ1-1; D gene uncertain. The CDR3 is 17 residues long. Germline V gene lookup returns CDR1 SNHLY and CDR2 FYNNEI. Trimming removed 5 bases from V and 2 bases from J, with 21 bases in between.

This clone has a single count. This chain uses TRBV3-1 (or the pseudogene TRBV3-2) with TRBJ1-1; the D gene is possibly TRBD1 (5 bases). This CDR3 contains 14 residues. Germline V gene sequence: CDR1 LGHDT, CDR2 YNNKEL (reference sequence). The V end was cut by 3 bases, the J end by 4 bases, with 12 bases between. For the CDR3, the DNA is TGTGCCAGCAGCCACAACGGGGGGGGCACTGAAGCTTTCTTT. Translated: CASSHNGGGTEAFF.

This chain connects TRBV18 to TRBJ1-1; TRBD1 is a possible D gene (5 bases). V was shortened by 2 bases and J by 4 bases, with 11 bases between the two germline ends. Looked up from germline, CDR1 is KGHSH and CDR2 is LQKENI. The CDR3 spans 14 residues. CDR3 residues: CASSPNRGGTEAFF. In nucleotides, the CDR3 is TGTGCCAGCTCACCAAATAGGGGTGGCACTGAAGCTTTCTTT.

V and J are TRBV6-1 and TRBJ1-1, with D unresolved. With 3 bases removed from V and 1 base from J, the gap between germline ends came to 9 bases. This CDR3 contains 14 residues. Germline V gene lookup returns CDR1 MNHNS and CDR2 SASEGT. CDR3 amino acids: CASSDPIKNTEAFF. CDR3 DNA: TGTGCCAGCAGTGACCCTATTAAGAACACTGAAGCTTTCTTT.

The gene calls are TRBV11-2 and TRBJ1-1; perhaps TRBD1 as D (5 bases). CDR3 length: 14 residues. Trimming pared 1 base from V and 4 bases from J, leaving 10 bases between. Germline CDR1 reads SGHAT; CDR2 reads FQNNGV. The CDR3 coding sequence is TGTGCCAGCAGCTTAGGATGGGGCGCCACTGAAGCTTTCTTT. Encoded protein: CASSLGWGATEAFF.

In nucleotides, the CDR3 is TGTGCCAGTAGTTCCTACAGGGGGGCCAACGTCCTGACTTTC. Amino acids: CASSSYRGANVLTF. The chain couples TRBV19 to TRBJ2-6; TRBD1 is a possible D gene (5 bases). V lost 5 bases to trimming and J lost 4 bases, with 9 bases between them. From germline, CDR1 is LNHDA and CDR2 SQIVND (reference sequence). The CDR3 has 14 residues.

The chain uses TRBV7-3 and TRBJ2-1, with unresolved D. The V gene lost 4 bases and the J gene lost 8 bases, with 9 bases spanning the gap. Germline-derived CDR1 and CDR2 are SGHTA and FQGTGA. The CDR3 is 12 residues long. The CDR3 sequence: CASSYIADEQFF. The CDR3 coding sequence is TGTGCCAGCAGCTACATAGCAGATGAGCAGTTCTTC.

The chain carries TRBV28 and TRBJ2-3; TRBD2 aligns across 9 bases. The CDR3 covers 19 residues. V shed 3 bases and J 3 bases; nucleotides not matched to a gene: 16. From germline, CDR1 is MDHEN and CDR2 SYDVKM. The CDR3 bases are TGTGCCAGCAGTTTTTCCGCAGCTCTAGCGGGAACCTGGACAGATACGCAGTATTTT. It specifies CASSFSAALAGTWTDTQYF.

The CDR3 coding sequence is TGCGCCAGCAGCTTGGGGGCTAGCGGGATCGGGAATGAGCAGTTCTTC. Protein sequence: CASSLGASGIGNEQFF. The chain is built from TRBV5-1 and TRBJ2-1; 9 nucleotides match TRBD2. The V and J ends lost 0 bases and 7 bases, in that order; junction bases with no gene match: 8. Germline V CDR1 and CDR2: SGHRS, YFSETQ. There are 16 residues in the CDR3.

The gene calls are TRBV27 and TRBJ1-2; 8 bases match TRBD1. After removal of 0 bases from V and 4 bases from J, the junction contained 4 bases not matched to a gene. The V gene's germline CDR1 is MNHEY and CDR2 SMNVEV (reference sequence). The CDR3 loop spans 15 amino acids. CDR3 sequence (DNA): TGTGCCAGCAGTTTATCGATGGACAGGGCCTATGGCTACACCTTC. Protein sequence: CASSLSMDRAYGYTF.